This T cell receptor beta chain was recovered during a study of identical twins. Via MiXCR, TCRdb re-called the 5' RACE reads, giving one row per CDR3 protein. The sample lists 220,000 or so distinct CDR3 sequences, roughly 7% seen once, with roughly 3.4% in the top ten. CDR1 is KGHSH, CDR2 LQKENI, per germline. The CDR3 is 15 residues long. Trimming left V 2 bases short and J 4 bases short, with 13 bases between. The sample was also linked to a second study, of yellow fever vaccine responses in identical twins.

This sequence originates from a woman aged 18-35 years in good health. Specimen: memory (CD45RO+) T cells sorted from blood. The chain employs TRBV18 and TRBJ2-3, with D possibly being TRBD1 (5 bases). Here the CDR3 reads CASSPFSRVADTQYF. The CDR3 DNA is TGTGCCAGCTCACCATTCTCCAGGGTCGCAGATACGCAGTATTTT.